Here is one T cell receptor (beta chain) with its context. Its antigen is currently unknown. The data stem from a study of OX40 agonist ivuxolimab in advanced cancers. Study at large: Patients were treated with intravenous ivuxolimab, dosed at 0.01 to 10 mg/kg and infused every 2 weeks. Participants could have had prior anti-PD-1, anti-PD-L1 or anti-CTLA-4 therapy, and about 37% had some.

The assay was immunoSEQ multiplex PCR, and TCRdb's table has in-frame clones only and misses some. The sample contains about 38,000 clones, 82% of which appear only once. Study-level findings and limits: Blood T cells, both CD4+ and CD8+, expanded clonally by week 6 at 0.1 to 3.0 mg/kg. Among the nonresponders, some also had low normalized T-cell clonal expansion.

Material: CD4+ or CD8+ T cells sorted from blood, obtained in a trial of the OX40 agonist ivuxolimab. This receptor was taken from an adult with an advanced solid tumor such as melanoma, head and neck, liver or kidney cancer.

This chain's CDR3 is CASSDPGQNTGELFF. In DNA, the CDR3 is TGTGCCAGCAGTGACCCGGGACAGAACACCGGGGAGCTGTTTTTT. V usage is TRBV6-1 and J usage is TRBJ2-2, with D possibly matching TRBD1 (6 bases). The V gene's germline CDR1 is MNHNS and CDR2 SASEGT. V was clipped by 3 bases and J by 1 base, with 9 bases between them. The CDR3 sequence is 15 residues long.